The 17 T cell receptor beta chains below were found in one sample sequenced in a study of shared clonotypes between healthy human individuals. Clones were sequenced by immunoSEQ multiplex PCR, and TCRdb holds only the in-frame ones, with some missing. The data show under 2.5 million clones, 85% to 95% seen once. Source material: naive CD4+ T cells from PBMCs. Subset noted: CD45RA+ positively selected. Receptors were obtained from a young man in good health. Some clones in this sample may be carry-over from other donors' samples.

This clone was counted a single time. The gene calls are TRBV28 and TRBJ2-7, with 8 bases identical to TRBD2. V was clipped by 8 bases and J by 5 bases; unmatched bases: 11. This CDR3 contains 14 residues. CDR1 is MDHEN and CDR2 is SYDVKM in the germline V gene. CDR3 nucleotide sequence: TGTGCCAGCCGGCCGGGACTAGTTTCTAACGAGCAGTACTTC. Protein sequence: CASRPGLVSNEQYF.

This clone has only one observation. The chain recombines TRBV6-1 with TRBJ2-7, with a possible D match to TRBD2 (5 bases). Between the trimmed V and J ends, which lost 4 bases and 2 bases, there was a span of 15 bases. The germline CDR1 and CDR2 sequences are MNHNS and SASEGT. The CDR3 runs 15 residues. CDR3 sequence: CASSGPRTLTYEQYF. The CDR3 bases are TGTGCCAGCAGTGGGCCTCGGACTTTAACCTACGAGCAGTACTTC.

The rearrangement uses TRBV30 and TRBJ1-1, with 8 bases fitting TRBD1. The ends lost 7 bases at V and 1 base at J; junction bases unmatched: 5. The CDR3 contains 13 residues. Germline V CDR1 and CDR2: GTSNPN, SVGIG (reference sequence). The CDR3 spells CAFTGTGNTEAFF. The CDR3 region has the DNA TGTGCCTTCACCGGGACAGGGAACACTGAAGCTTTCTTT. The entire variable domain, with the rest obtained from reference TRBV30 and TRBJ1-1, is as follows: SQTIHQWPATLVQPVGSPLSLECTVEGTSNPNLYWYRQAAGRGLQLLFYSVGIGQISSEVPQNLSASRPQDRQFILSSKKLLLSDSGFYLCAFTGTGNTEAFFGQGTRLTVV.

Regarding this clone: Other DNA sequences in this specimen translate into the identical CDR3. The V gene is TRBV7-2, the J gene TRBJ2-5; D assignment may be TRBD1 or TRBD2 (5 bases each). This CDR3 comprises 14 residues. The germline V gene encodes CDR1 SGHTA and CDR2 FQGNSA. Trimming left V 2 bases short and J 2 bases short, with 9 bases between. CDR3 DNA sequence: TGTGCCAGCAGCTTAATGAGGGGACAAGAGACCCAGTACTTC. Translation: CASSLMRGQETQYF. Supplemented by reference TRBV7-2 and TRBJ2-5, the full variable domain reads GAGVSQSPSNKVTEKGKDVELRCDPISGHTALYWYRQSLGQGLEFLIYFQGNSAPDKSGLPSDRFSAERTGGSVSTLTIQRTQQEDSAVYLCASSLMRGQETQYFGPGTRLLVL.

The chain joins TRBV28 to TRBJ2-7; 9 bases map to TRBD2. J lost 0 bases, V lost 3 bases, and 9 bases had no gene match. This CDR3 has 17 residues. Germline values: CDR1 MDHEN, CDR2 SYDVKM. The CDR3 DNA reads as TGTGCCAGCAGTTTTTCTTTAGCGGGAGAGCGCTCCTACGAGCAGTACTTC. It is translated as CASSFSLAGERSYEQYF.

The rearrangement joins TRBV19 to TRBJ1-2; TRBD1 aligns across 10 bases. Germline CDR1 reads LNHDA; CDR2 reads SQIVND (reference sequence). The CDR3 covers 15 residues. The ends lost 5 bases at V and 6 bases at J; junction bases unmatched: 9. In nucleotides, the CDR3 is TGTGCCAGTAGTCCGGACAGGGGGGGTTTGGATGGCTACACCTTC. Translated: CASSPDRGGLDGYTF.

The rearrangement uses TRBV7-2 and TRBJ2-7; TRBD2 matches 9 bases. The CDR3 totals 16 residues. The V gene's germline CDR1 is SGHTA and CDR2 FQGNSA. V lost 1 base, J lost 6 bases, and 10 bases stayed unmatched. The CDR3 DNA reads TGTGCCAGCAGCTTAGTAGGGGTAGCGGGAGTCGGCGAGCAGTACTTC. Translation gives CASSLVGVAGVGEQYF.

The chain uses TRBV19 and TRBJ2-7; perhaps TRBD1 as D (6 bases). The ends were cut back, 5 bases at V and 3 bases at J, with 11 bases in the middle. CDR1 is LNHDA and CDR2 is SQIVND in the germline V gene (reference sequence). CDR3 length equals 13 residues. This CDR3 is CASSVDSLYEQYF. In nucleotides, the CDR3 is TGTGCCAGTAGTGTGGACAGCCTCTACGAGCAGTACTTC.

The rearrangement links TRBV7-3 to TRBJ2-1; TRBD2 agrees at 8 bases. V lost 6 bases and J lost 0; bases outside the gene matches: 7. The CDR3 has 16 amino acids. Germline V gene lookup returns CDR1 SGHTA and CDR2 FQGTGA. The CDR3 sequence: CASSPSGSLSYNEQFF. In DNA form, the CDR3 reads TGTGCCAGCAGTCCCAGCGGGAGCCTCTCCTACAATGAGCAGTTCTTC.

The CDR3 here is CASSVAWAVWNTGELFF. The CDR3 bases are TGTGCCAGCAGCGTAGCTTGGGCAGTGTGGAACACCGGGGAGCTGTTTTTT. The V call is TRBV9, the J call TRBJ2-2; D remains unclear. Germline loops: CDR1 SGDLS, CDR2 YYNGEE. CDR3 length equals 17 residues. With 0 bases removed from V and 1 base from J, the gap between germline ends came to 13 bases.

The rearrangement uses TRBV29-1 and TRBJ2-3, with 9 bases matching TRBD2. The V gene's germline CDR1 is SQVTM and CDR2 ANQGSEA. Trimming removed 6 bases from V and 0 bases from J; junction bases left unmatched: 10. The CDR3 totals 16 residues. CDR3 sequence: CSVAGLAVRSTDTQYF. CDR3 sequence (DNA): TGCAGCGTCGCGGGACTAGCAGTCAGAAGCACAGATACGCAGTATTTT.

A few counts support this clone. This chain links TRBV7-7 with TRBJ2-7; D gene unclear. CDR3 length equals 12 residues. V was cut by 6 bases and J by 3 bases, with 9 bases left in between. Germline values: CDR1 SSHAT, CDR2 FNYEAQ (reference sequence). CDR3 nucleotides: TGTGCCAGCAGACCGTTAAGCTACGAGCAGTACTTC. Translated: CASRPLSYEQYF.

The V gene is TRBV4-1, the J gene TRBJ2-5; D may match TRBD1 or TRBD2 (6 bases each). V shed 1 base and J shed 5 bases, with 17 bases lying between them. The CDR3 covers 16 residues. Looked up from germline, CDR1 is MGHRA and CDR2 is YSYEKL. The CDR3, as DNA: TGCGCCAGCAGCCAAGTACCCTACGGGGGCTTTGAGACCCAGTACTTC. It yields the protein CASSQVPYGGFETQYF.

This chain joins TRBV18 and TRBJ2-1; 7 nucleotides align to TRBD1. Unmatched junction bases numbered 11, after V lost 3 bases and J lost 9 bases. Per germline, CDR1 KGHSH and CDR2 LQKENI. This CDR3 is built from 15 residues. The CDR3 is CASSPQTGQTSEQFF. The CDR3 coding sequence is TGTGCCAGCTCACCTCAAACGGGACAGACTTCTGAGCAGTTCTTC.

V is TRBV5-1 and J is TRBJ2-1; D is unclear. Germline values: CDR1 SGHRS, CDR2 YFSETQ. CDR3 size: 15 residues. V was shortened by 0 bases and J by 4 bases, with 11 bases between the two germline ends. CDR3 nucleotide sequence: TGCGCCAGCAGCTTGGGAACTTTTTCTTACAATGAGCAGTTCTTC. Translating gives CASSLGTFSYNEQFF.

There are a few counts of this clone. This chain connects TRBV4-1 to TRBJ1-1; D unclear. Per the germline V gene, CDR1 is MGHRA and CDR2 is YSYEKL. The CDR3 is 14 amino acids. Trimming removed 4 bases from V and 2 bases from J, with 11 bases in between. CDR3 bases: TGCGCCAGCAGCCCCCGGAGCGGTAACACTGAAGCTTTCTTT. Residues: CASSPRSGNTEAFF.

This chain joins TRBV21-1 and TRBJ1-4; the table's D call of TRBD1 was not tested on the DNA. TRBV21-1 is recorded as a pseudogene. The CDR3 is made up of 15 amino acids. The CDR3 nucleotides read TGTGCCAGCAGCACCTCAACAGGACCTAATGAAAAACTGTTTTTT. Translating it yields CASSTSTGPNEKLFF.